This T cell receptor beta chain was sequenced for a study of shared clonotypes between healthy human individuals. Study information: A couple of women and a few men aged 18 to 49 served as donors. Study-wide points: Limitation of the genetic and exposure-history diversity represented came from the few donors.

As regards this clone: What it recognizes is unknown.

The CDR3 has 13 residues. V was pared by 6 bases and J by 4 bases, with 9 bases between. Germline values: CDR1 SGHNT, CDR2 YENEEA. Every subset's genomic DNA went evenly onto several immunoSEQ plates. Produced via immunoSEQ multiplex PCR; TCRdb's table is partial and in-frame only. The sample lists about 960,000 clones, less than 85% occurring once. The CD4+ fraction was divided into a CD45RA+ naive subset and a CD45RA-negative memory subset. This sequence originates from a man younger than 35 in good health. The chain employs TRBV11-3 and TRBJ2-2; D possibly corresponds to TRBD2 (6 bases). Source material: memory CD4+ T cells sorted from blood. Subset of the sample: CD45RA-negative fraction. CDR3 nucleotide sequence: TGTGCCAGCAGGGTTAGCGGCACCGGGGAGCTGTTTTTT. Its translation: CASRVSGTGELFF. Looking up the rest from reference TRBV11-3 and TRBJ2-2 gives the full variable domain: EAGVVQSPRYKIIEKKQPVAFWCNPISGHNTLYWYLQNLGQGPELLIRYENEEAVDDSQLPKDRFSAERLKGVDSTLKIQPAELGDSAVYLCASRVSGTGELFFGEGSRLTVL.